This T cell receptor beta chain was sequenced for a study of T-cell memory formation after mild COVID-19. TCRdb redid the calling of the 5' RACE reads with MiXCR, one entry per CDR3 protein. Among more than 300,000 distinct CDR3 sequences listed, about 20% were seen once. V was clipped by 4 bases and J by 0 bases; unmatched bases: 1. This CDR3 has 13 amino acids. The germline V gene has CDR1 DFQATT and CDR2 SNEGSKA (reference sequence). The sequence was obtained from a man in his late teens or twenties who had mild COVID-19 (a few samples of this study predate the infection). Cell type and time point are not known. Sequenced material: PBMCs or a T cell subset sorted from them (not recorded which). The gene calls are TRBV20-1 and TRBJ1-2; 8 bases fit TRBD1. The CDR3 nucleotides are TGCAGTGCTACACAGGGGGCTAACTATGGCTACACCTTC. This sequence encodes CSATQGANYGYTF.